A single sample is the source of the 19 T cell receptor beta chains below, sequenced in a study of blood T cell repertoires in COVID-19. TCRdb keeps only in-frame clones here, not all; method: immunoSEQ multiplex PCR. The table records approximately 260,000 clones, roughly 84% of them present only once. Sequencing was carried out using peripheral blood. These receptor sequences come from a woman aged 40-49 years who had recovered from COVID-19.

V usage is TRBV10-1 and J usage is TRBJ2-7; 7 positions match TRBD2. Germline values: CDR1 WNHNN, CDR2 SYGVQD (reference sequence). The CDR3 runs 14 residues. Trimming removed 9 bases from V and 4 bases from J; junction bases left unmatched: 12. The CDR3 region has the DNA TGCGCCAGTTCCTTAGCGGGTTCGAGTTACGAGCAGTACTTC. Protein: CASSLAGSSYEQYF.

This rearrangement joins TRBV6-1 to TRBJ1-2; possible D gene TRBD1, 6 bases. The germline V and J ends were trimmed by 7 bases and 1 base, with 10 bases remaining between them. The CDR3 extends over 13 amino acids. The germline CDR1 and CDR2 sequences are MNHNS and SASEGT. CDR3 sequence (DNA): TGTGCCAGCACCGACAGGCTTAACTATGGCTACACCTTC. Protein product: CASTDRLNYGYTF.

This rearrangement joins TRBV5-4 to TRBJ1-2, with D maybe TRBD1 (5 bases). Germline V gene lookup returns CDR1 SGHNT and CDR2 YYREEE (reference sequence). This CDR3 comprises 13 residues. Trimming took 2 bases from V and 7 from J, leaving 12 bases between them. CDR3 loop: CASSFARRGGYTF. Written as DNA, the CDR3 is TGTGCCAGCAGCTTTGCTAGAAGGGGTGGCTACACCTTC.

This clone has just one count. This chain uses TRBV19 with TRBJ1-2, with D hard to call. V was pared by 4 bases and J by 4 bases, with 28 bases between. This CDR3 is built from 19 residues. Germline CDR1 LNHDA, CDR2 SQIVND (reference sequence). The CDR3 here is CASSTVTGFASVVSYGYTF. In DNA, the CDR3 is TGTGCCAGTAGTACGGTAACCGGGTTCGCTAGCGTCGTGTCCTATGGCTACACCTTC.

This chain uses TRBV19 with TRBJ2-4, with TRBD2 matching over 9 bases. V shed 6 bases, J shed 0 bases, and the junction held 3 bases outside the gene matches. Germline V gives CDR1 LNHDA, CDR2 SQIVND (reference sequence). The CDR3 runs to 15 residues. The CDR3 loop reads CASSVAGVAKNIQYF. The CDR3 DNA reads TGTGCCAGTAGCGTAGCGGGAGTAGCCAAAAACATTCAGTACTTC. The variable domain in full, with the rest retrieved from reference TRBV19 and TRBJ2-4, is DGGITQSPKYLFRKEGQNVTLSCEQNLNHDAMYWYRQDPGQGLRLIYYSQIVNDFQKGDIAEGYSVSREKKESFPLTVTSAQKNPTAFYLCASSVAGVAKNIQYFGAGTRLSVL.

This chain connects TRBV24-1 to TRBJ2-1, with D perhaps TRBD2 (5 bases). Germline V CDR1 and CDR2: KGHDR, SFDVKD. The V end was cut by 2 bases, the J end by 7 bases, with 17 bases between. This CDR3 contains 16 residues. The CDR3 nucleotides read TGTGCCACCAGTGATTCAGAGCGCGCACCGGGGAATGAGCAGTTCTTC. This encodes CATSDSERAPGNEQFF.

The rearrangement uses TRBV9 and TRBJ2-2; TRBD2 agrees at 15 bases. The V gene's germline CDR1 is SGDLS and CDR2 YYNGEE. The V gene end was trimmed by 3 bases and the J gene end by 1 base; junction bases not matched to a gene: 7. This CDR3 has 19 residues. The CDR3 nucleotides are TGTGCCAGCAGCGCTGGACTAGCGGGAGGGCCCGGGAACACCGGGGAGCTGTTTTTT. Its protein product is CASSAGLAGGPGNTGELFF.

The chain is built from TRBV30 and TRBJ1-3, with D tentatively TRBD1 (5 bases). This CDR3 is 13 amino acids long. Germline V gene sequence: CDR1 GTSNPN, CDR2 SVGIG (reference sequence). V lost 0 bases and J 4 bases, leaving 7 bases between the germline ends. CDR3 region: CAWSVRVGNTIYF. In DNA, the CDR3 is TGTGCCTGGAGTGTCAGGGTGGGAAACACCATATATTTT. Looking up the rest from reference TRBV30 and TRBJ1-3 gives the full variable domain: SQTIHQWPATLVQPVGSPLSLECTVEGTSNPNLYWYRQAAGRGLQLLFYSVGIGQISSEVPQNLSASRPQDRQFILSSKKLLLSDSGFYLCAWSVRVGNTIYFGEGSWLTVV.

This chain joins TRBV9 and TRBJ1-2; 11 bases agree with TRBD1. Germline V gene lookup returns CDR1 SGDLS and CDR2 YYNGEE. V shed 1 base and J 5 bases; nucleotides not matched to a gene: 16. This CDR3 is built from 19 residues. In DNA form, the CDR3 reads TGTGCCAGCAGCGTATCCCGGGGATTTCCGGGACAGGGGGGTTATGGCTACACCTTC. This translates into CASSVSRGFPGQGGYGYTF.

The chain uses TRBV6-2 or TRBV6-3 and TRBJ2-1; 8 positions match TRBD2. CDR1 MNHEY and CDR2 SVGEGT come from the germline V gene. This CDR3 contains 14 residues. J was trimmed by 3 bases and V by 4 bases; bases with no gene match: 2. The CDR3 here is CASSSGLVYNEQFF. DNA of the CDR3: TGTGCCAGCAGTTCGGGACTAGTCTACAATGAGCAGTTCTTC.

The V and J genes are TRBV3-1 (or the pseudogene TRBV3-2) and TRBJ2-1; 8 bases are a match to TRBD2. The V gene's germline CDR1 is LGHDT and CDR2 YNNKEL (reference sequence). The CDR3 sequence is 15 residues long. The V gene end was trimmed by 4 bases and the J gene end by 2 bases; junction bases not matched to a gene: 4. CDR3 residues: CASSRGSGAYNEQFF. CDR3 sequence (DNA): TGTGCCAGCAGCCGGGGTAGCGGGGCCTACAATGAGCAGTTCTTC.

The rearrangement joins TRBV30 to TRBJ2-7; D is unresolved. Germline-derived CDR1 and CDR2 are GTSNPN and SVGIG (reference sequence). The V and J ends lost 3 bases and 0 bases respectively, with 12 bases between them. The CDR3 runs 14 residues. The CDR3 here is CAWRETYSSYEQYF. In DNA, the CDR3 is TGTGCCTGGAGGGAGACTTACTCCTCCTACGAGCAGTACTTC.

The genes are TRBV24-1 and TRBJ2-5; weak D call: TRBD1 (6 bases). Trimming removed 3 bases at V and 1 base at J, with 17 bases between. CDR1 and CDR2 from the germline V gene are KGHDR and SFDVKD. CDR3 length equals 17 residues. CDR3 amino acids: CATSDPQGFVGQETQYF. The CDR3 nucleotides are TGTGCCACCAGTGATCCACAGGGATTTGTGGGCCAAGAGACCCAGTACTTC.

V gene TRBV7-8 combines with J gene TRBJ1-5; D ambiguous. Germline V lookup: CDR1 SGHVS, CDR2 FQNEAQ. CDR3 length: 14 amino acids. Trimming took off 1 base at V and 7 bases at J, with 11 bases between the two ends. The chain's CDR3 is CASSLGRGGQPQHF. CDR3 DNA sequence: TGTGCCAGCAGCTTAGGCCGGGGAGGGCAGCCCCAGCATTTT.

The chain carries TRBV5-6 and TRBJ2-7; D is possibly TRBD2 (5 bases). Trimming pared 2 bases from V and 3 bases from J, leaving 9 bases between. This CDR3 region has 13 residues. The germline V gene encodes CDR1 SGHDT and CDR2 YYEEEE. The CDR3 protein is CASSFFEGYEQYF. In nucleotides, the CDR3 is TGTGCCAGCAGCTTCTTTGAGGGCTACGAGCAGTACTTC.

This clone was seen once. CDR3 protein: CASSLGGLQGNEQFF. The DNA of the CDR3 is TGTGCCAGCAGCTTAGGGGGACTCCAGGGAAATGAGCAGTTCTTC. The genes are TRBV7-9 and TRBJ2-1, with a tentative D call TRBD2 (6 bases). Germline V CDR1 and CDR2: SEHNR, FQNEAQ (reference sequence). The CDR3 is made up of 15 amino acids. V dropped 1 base and J dropped 7 bases, with 14 bases sitting between them.

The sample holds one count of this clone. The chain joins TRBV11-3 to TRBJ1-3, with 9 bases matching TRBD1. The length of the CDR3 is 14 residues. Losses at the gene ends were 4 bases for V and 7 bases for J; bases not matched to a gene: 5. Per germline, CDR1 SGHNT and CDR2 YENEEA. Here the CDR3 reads CASSSGTGSNTIYF. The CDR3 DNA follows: TGTGCCAGCAGCTCCGGGACAGGGAGTAACACCATATATTTT.

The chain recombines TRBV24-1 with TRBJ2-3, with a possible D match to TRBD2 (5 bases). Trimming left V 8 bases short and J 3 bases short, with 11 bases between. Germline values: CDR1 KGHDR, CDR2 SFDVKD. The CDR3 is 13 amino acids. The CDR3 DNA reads TGTGCCACCACCGGAGAGGGAACAGATACGCAGTATTTT. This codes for CATTGEGTDTQYF.

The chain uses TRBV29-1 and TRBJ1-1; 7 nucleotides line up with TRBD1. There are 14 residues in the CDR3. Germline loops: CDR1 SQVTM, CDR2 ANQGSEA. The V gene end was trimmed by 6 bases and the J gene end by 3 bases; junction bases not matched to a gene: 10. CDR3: CSVGITGAYTEAFF. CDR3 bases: TGCAGCGTGGGTATCACAGGGGCCTACACTGAAGCTTTCTTT.